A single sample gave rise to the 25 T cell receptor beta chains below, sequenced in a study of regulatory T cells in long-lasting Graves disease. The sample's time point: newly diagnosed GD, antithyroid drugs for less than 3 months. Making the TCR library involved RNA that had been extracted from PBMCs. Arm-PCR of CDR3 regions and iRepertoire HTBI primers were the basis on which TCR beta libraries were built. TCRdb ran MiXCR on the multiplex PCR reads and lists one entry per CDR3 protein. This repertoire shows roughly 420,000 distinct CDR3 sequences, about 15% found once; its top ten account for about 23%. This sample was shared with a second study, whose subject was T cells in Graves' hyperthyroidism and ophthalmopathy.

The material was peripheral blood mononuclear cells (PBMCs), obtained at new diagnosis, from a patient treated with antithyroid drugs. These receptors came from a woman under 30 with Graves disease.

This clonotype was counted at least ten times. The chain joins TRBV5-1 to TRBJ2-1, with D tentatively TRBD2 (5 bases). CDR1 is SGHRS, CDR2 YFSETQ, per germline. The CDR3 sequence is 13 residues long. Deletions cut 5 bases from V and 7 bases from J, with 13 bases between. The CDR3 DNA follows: TGCGCCAGCAGGAGCGGACCGGGGAATGAGCAGTTCTTC. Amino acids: CASRSGPGNEQFF.

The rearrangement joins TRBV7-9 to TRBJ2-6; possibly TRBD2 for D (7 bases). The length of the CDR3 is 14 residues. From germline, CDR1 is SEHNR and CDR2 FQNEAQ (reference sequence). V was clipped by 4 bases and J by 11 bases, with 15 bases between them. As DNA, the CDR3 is TGTGCCAGCAGCTCCATGGGGGGGGCTTACGTCCTGACTTTC. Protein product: CASSSMGGAYVLTF. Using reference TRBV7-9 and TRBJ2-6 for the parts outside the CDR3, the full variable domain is DTGVSQNPRHKITKRGQNVTFRCDPISEHNRLYWYRQTLGQGPEFLTYFQNEAQLEKSRLLSDRFSAERPKGSFSTLEIQRTEQGDSAMYLCASSSMGGAYVLTFGAGSRLTVL.

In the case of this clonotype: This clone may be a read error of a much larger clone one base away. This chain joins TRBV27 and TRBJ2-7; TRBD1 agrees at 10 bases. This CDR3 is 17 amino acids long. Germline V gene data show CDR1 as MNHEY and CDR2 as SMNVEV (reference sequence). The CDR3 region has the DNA TGTGCCGGCAGTCCCCAAAGGCCCGGGACAGGGGCCTACGAGCAGTACTTC. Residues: CAGSPQRPGTGAYEQYF.

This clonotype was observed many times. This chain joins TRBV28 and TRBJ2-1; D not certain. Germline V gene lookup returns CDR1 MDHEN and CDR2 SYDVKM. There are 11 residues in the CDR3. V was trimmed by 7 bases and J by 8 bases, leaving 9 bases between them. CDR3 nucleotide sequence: TGTGCCAGCAAAATAGGCGATGAGCAGTTCTTC. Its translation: CASKIGDEQFF.

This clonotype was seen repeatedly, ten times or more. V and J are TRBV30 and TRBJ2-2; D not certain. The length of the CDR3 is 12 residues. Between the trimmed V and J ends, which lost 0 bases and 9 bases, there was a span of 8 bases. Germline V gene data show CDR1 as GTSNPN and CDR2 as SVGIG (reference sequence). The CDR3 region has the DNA TGTGCCTGGAGTGTTGGGAACCGGGAGCTGTTTTTT. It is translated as CAWSVGNRELFF.

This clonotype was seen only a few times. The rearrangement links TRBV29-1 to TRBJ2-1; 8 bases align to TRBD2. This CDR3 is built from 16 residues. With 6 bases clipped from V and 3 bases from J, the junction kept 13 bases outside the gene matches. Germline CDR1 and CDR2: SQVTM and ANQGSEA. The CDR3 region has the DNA TGCAGCGTCCCTCACCCCCTAGCGGGCCACTACAATGAGCAGTTCTTC. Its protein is CSVPHPLAGHYNEQFF.

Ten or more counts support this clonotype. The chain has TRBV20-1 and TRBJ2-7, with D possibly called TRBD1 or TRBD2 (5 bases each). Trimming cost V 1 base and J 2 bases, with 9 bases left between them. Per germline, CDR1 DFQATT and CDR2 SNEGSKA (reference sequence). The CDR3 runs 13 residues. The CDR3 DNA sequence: TGCAGTGCTAGAGCCCGGGGCCCCTACGAGCAGTACTTC. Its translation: CSARARGPYEQYF.

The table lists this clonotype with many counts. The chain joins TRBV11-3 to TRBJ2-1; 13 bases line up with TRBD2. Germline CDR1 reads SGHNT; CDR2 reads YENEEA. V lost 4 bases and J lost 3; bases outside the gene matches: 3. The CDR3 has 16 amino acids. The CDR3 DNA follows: TGTGCCAGCAGCTCCCGGACTAGCGGGAGCTACAATGAGCAGTTCTTC. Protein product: CASSSRTSGSYNEQFF.

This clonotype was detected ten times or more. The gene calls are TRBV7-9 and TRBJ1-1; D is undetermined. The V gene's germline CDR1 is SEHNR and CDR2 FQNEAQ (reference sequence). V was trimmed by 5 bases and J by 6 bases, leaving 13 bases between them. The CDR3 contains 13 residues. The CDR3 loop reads CASSMGGLAEAFF. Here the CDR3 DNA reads TGTGCCAGCAGCATGGGCGGGTTGGCTGAAGCTTTCTTT.

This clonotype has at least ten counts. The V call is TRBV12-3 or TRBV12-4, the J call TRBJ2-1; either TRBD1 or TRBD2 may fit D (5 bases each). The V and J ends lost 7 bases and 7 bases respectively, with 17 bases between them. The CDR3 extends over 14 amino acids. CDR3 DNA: TGTGCCAGCACCTTCCTGGGGGTGGGGAATGAGCAGTTCTTC. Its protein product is CASTFLGVGNEQFF.

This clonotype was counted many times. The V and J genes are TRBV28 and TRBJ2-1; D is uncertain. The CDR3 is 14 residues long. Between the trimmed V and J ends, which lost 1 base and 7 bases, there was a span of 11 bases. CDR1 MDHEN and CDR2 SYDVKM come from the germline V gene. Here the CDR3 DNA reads TGTGCCAGCAGTTTATCTTGGAGTACTAATGAGCAGTTCTTC. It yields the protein CASSLSWSTNEQFF.

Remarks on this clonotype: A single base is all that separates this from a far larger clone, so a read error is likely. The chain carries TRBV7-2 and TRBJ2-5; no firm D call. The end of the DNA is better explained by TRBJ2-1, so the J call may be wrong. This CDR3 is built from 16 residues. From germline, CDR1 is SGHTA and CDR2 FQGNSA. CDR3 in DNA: TGTGCCAGCAGCTTAGTAAGCGATGGTGGTTACAATGAGCAGTTCTTC. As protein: CASSLVSDGGYNEQFF.

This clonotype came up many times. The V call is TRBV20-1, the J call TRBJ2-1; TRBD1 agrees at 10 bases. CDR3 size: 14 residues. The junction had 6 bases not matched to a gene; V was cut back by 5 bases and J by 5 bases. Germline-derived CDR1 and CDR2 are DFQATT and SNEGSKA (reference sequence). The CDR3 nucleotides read TGCAGTGCTGCGCCGGGACAGGGGCACAATGAGCAGTTCTTC. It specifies CSAAPGQGHNEQFF.

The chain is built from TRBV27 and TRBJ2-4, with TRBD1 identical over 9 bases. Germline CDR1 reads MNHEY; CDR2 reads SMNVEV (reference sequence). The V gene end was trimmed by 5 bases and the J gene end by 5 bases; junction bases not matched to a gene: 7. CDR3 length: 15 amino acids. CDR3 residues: CASSPYTGGQNIQYF. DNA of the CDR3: TGTGCCAGCAGTCCATATACAGGGGGCCAAAACATTCAGTACTTC.

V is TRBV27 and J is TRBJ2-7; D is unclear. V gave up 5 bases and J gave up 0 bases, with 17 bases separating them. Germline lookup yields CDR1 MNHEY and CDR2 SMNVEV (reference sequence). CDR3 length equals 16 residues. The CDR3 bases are TGTGCCAGCAGTCCCCATGGTATACTCTCCTCCTACGAGCAGTACTTC. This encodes CASSPHGILSSYEQYF.

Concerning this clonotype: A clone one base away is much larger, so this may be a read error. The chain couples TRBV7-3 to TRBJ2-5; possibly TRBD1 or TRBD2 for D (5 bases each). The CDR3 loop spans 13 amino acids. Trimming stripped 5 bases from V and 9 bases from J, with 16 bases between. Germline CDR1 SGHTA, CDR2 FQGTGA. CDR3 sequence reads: CASSPRGLEAQYF. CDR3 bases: TGTGCCAGCAGCCCAAGGGGCCTGGAGGCCCAGTACTTC.

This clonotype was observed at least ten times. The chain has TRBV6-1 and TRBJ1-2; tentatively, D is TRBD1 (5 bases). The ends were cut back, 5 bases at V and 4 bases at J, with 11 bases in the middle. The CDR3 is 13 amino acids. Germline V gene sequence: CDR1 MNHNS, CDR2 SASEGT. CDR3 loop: CASSQDSIYGYTF. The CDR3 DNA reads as TGTGCCAGCAGTCAAGACAGTATCTATGGCTACACCTTC.

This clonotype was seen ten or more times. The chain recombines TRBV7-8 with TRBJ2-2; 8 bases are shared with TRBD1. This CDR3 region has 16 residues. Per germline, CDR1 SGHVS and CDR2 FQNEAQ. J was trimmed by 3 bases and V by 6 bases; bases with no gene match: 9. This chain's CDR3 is CASRSQGAVDTGELFF. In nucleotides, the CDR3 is TGTGCCAGCAGGAGTCAGGGGGCAGTCGACACCGGGGAGCTGTTTTTT.

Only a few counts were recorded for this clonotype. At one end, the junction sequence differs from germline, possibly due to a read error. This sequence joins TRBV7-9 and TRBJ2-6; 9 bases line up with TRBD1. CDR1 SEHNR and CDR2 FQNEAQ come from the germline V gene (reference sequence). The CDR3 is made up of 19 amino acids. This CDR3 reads CASSLARQGDTSGANVLTF. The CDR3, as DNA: TGTGCCAGCAGCTTAGCCCGACAGGGGGACACCTCTGGTGCCAACGTCCTGACTTTC.

The CDR3 DNA reads TGTGCCGCCGGGACCAAATCTGGGGCCAACGTCCTGACTTTC. It is translated as CAAGTKSGANVLTF. V and J are TRBV15 and TRBJ2-6; D possibly matches TRBD1 or TRBD2 (5 bases each). The ends were cut back, 11 bases at V and 1 base at J, with 12 bases in the middle. The CDR3 is 14 amino acids. Per the germline V gene, CDR1 is LNHNV and CDR2 is YYDKDF (reference sequence).

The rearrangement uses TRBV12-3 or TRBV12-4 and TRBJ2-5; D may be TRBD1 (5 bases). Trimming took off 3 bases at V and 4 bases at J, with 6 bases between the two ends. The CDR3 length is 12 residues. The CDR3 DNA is TGTGCCAGCAGTTTTACAGGAGAGACCCAGTACTTC. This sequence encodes CASSFTGETQYF.

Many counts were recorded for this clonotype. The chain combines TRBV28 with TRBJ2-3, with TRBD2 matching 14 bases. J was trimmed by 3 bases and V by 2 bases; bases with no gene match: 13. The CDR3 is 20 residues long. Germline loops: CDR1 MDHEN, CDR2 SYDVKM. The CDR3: CASSLPPPGLAGARTDTQYF. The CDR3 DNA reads TGTGCCAGCAGTTTACCCCCCCCGGGACTAGCGGGAGCAAGGACAGATACGCAGTATTTT. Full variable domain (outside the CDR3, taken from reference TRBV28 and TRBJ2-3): DVKVTQSSRYLVKRTGEKVFLECVQDMDHENMFWYRQDPGLGLRLIYFSYDVKMKEKGDIPEGYSVSREKKERFSLILESASTNQTSMYLCASSLPPPGLAGARTDTQYFGPGTRLTVL.

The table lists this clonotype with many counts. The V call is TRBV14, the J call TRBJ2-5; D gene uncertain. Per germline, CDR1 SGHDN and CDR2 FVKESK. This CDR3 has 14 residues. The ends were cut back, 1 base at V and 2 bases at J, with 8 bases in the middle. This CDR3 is CASSQVSIQETQYF. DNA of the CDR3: TGTGCCAGCAGCCAAGTCTCGATTCAAGAGACCCAGTACTTC.

The chain's CDR3 is CASSPRLMNTEAFF. The CDR3 DNA reads TGTGCCAGCAGCCCCAGACTGATGAACACTGAAGCTTTCTTT. The chain combines TRBV9 with TRBJ1-1, with D hard to call. This CDR3 contains 14 residues. V lost 4 bases and J 0 bases, leaving 10 bases between the germline ends. From germline, CDR1 is SGDLS and CDR2 YYNGEE.

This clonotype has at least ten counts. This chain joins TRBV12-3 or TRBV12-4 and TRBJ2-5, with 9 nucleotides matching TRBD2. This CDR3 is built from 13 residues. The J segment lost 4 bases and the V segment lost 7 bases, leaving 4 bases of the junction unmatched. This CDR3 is CASTPTSGETQYF. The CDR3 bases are TGTGCCAGCACCCCGACTAGCGGAGAGACCCAGTACTTC.